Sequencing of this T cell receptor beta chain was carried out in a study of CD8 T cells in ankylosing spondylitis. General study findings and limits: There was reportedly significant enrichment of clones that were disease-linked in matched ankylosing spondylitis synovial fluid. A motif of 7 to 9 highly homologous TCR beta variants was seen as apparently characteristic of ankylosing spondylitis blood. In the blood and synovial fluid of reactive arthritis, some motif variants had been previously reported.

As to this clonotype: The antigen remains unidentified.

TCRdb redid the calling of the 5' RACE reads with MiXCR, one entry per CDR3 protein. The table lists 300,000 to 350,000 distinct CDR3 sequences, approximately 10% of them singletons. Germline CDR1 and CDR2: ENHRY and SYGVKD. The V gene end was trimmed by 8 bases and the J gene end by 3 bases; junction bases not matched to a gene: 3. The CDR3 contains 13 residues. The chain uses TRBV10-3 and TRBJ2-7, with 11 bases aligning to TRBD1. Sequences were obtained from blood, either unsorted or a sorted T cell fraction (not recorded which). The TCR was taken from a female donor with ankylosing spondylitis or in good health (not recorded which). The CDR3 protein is CAIGGTGGYEQYF. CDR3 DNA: TGTGCCATCGGCGGGACAGGGGGCTACGAGCAGTACTTC.